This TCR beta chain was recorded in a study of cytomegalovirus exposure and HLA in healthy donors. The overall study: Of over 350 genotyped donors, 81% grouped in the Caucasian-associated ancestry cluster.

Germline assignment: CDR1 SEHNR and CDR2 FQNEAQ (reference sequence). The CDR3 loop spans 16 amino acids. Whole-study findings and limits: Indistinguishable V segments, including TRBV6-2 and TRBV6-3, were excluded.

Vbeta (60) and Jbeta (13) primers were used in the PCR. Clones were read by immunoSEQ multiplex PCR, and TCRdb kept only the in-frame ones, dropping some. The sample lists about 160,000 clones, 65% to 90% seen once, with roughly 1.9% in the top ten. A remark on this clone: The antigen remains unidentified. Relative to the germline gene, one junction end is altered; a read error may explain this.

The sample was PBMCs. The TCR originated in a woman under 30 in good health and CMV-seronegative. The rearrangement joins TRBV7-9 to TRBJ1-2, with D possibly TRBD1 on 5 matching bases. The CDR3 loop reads CAGSLAGGRGNYGYTF. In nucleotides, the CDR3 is TGTGCCGGCAGCTTAGCGGGGGGAAGGGGCAACTATGGCTACACCTTC.